Listed below are T cell receptor beta chains from one sample, sequenced in a study of Graves' ophthalmopathy and Graves' hyperthyroidism. A single record per CDR3 protein comes from TCRdb applying MiXCR to the multiplex PCR reads. The table has just over 400,000 distinct CDR3 sequences, about 21% seen once. The sequenced sample consisted of peripheral blood. The receptors here all came from a woman aged 18-35 years with stable Graves' hyperthyroidism. Both conserved end residues are part of each CDR3. Each record gives: V gene, clone size, CDR3 protein. Clone size is given for some rows only: seen once, a few or many times, or a class if the clone is expanded.

v_gene: TRBV28
abundance: -
CDR3aa: CASRTGERNIQYF

v_gene: TRBV7-2
abundance: many
CDR3aa: CASSLDRRQNIQYF

v_gene: TRBV5-1
abundance: -
CDR3aa: CASSLTGTGILGANVPTF

v_gene: TRBV12-3/TRBV12-4
abundance: -
CDR3aa: CASRKREEANTEAFF

v_gene: TRBV6-1
abundance: few
CDR3aa: CASSENLVAGETQYF

v_gene: TRBV19
abundance: few
CDR3aa: CASDGSNTGELFF

v_gene: TRBV28
abundance: many
CDR3aa: CASHQTGLGYTF

v_gene: TRBV4-2
abundance: many
CDR3aa: CASSQGGRRLAGGYEQYF

v_gene: TRBV30
abundance: many
CDR3aa: CAWSVSPMNTEAFF

v_gene: TRBV13
abundance: -
CDR3aa: CASSLVETSGEQYF

v_gene: TRBV15
abundance: -
CDR3aa: CATSRGTYEQYF

v_gene: TRBV28
abundance: many
CDR3aa: CATDSDRDAIPRHEQYF

v_gene: TRBV5-5
abundance: -
CDR3aa: CASSFRGDSNQPQHF

v_gene: TRBV5-1
abundance: many
CDR3aa: CASSTNRGTEAFF

v_gene: TRBV7-8
abundance: many
CDR3aa: CASSLMVAGSRAFF

v_gene: TRBV29-1
abundance: many
CDR3aa: CSVPSNLDRGYTF

v_gene: TRBV20-1
abundance: many
CDR3aa: CSARASRGGQEQYF

v_gene: TRBV25-1
abundance: many
CDR3aa: CASSGARGYEQYF

v_gene: TRBV29-1
abundance: many
CDR3aa: CSAEGFKNIQYF

v_gene: TRBV12-3/TRBV12-4
abundance: -
CDR3aa: CATSGGLNEQYF

v_gene: TRBV27
abundance: many
CDR3aa: CAASGGVGETQYF

v_gene: TRBV6-1
abundance: -
CDR3aa: CAIYRTDRYEQYF

v_gene: TRBV15
abundance: -
CDR3aa: CATSRGTLKQYF

v_gene: TRBV7-8
abundance: -
CDR3aa: CASSRTFRQYF

v_gene: TRBV28
abundance: many
CDR3aa: CASSLGPGQQNTEAFF

v_gene: TRBV25-1
abundance: many
CDR3aa: CASTPTSGTVETQYF

v_gene: TRBV12-3/TRBV12-4
abundance: -
CDR3aa: CASSVGPAEAFF

v_gene: TRBV28
abundance: many
CDR3aa: CASSELGAGGQPQHF